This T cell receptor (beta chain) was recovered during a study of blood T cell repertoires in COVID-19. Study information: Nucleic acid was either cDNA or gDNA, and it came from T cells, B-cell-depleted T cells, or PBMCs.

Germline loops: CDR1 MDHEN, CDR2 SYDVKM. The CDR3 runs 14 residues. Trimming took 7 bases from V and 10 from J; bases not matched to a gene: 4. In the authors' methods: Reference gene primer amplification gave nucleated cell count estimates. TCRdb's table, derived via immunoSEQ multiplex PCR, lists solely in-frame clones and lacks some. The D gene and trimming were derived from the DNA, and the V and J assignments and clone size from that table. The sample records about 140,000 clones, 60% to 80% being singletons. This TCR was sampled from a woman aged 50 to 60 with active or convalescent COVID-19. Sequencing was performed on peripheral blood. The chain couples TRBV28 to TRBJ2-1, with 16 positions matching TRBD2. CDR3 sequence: CASTPGLAGGEQFF. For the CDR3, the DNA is TGTGCCAGCACCCCGGGACTAGCGGGGGGGGAGCAGTTCTTC. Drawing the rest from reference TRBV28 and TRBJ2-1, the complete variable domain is DVKVTQSSRYLVKRTGEKVFLECVQDMDHENMFWYRQDPGLGLRLIYFSYDVKMKEKGDIPEGYSVSREKKERFSLILESASTNQTSMYLCASTPGLAGGEQFFGPGTRLTVL.